This T cell receptor (beta chain) was identified during a study of breast tumors, draining lymph nodes, adjacent tissues. Overall study findings and caveats: Most tumor T cells seemingly derive from lymph node, then expand in tumor. Tumors had less TCR diversity than lymph nodes, more than nontumor tissue. Luminal-like breast cancer showed significantly greater tumor-nontumor repertoire similarity than basal-like breast cancer did.

This CDR3 region has 14 residues. The germline gives CDR1 MGHRA, CDR2 YSYEKL. The ends were cut back, 4 bases at V and 8 bases at J, with 17 bases in the middle. At least ten counts were recorded for this clonotype. The antigen remains undetermined. TCRdb reprocessed the multiplex PCR reads with MiXCR, giving one entry per CDR3 protein. The sample shows just under 65,000 distinct CDR3 sequences, approximately 57% of them seen only once. The chain links TRBV4-1 to TRBJ1-2, with a tentative D call TRBD1 (5 bases). Sequencing used breast tumor tissue. The source is a female donor with breast cancer. Some clones in this sample may be carry-over from other donors' samples. In nucleotides, the CDR3 is TGCGCCAGCAGCCGGGATGACAGTTTTCGGGGCTACACCTTC. It encodes CASSRDDSFRGYTF.